Each of the 18 T cell receptor beta chains below was sequenced from the same sample in a study of OX40 agonist ivuxolimab in advanced cancers. TCRdb's table, derived via immunoSEQ multiplex PCR, lists solely in-frame clones and lacks some. The top ten hold roughly a third of the sample, which has under 20,000 clones, 85% to 90% seen once. This sample comprised CD4+ or CD8+ T cells sorted from blood, obtained in a trial of the OX40 agonist ivuxolimab. Source of these receptors: an adult with an advanced solid tumor such as melanoma, head and neck, liver or kidney cancer.

The chain recombines TRBV7-8 with TRBJ2-5, with 13 bases lining up with TRBD2. V lost 5 bases to trimming and J lost 11 bases; unmatched junction nucleotides: 11. The CDR3 consists of 15 residues. The germline V gene encodes CDR1 SGHVS and CDR2 FQNEAQ. The CDR3 DNA reads TGTGCCAGCAGCCTACTAGCGGGAGGGCCTTGGGAGCAGTACTTC. Its protein product is CASSLLAGGPWEQYF.

This clone was counted only a few times. The V and J genes are TRBV27 and TRBJ2-7; D gene unclear. V was clipped by 5 bases and J by 5 bases, with 16 bases between them. This CDR3 contains 14 residues. Germline assignment: CDR1 MNHEY and CDR2 SMNVEV (reference sequence). CDR3 amino acids: CASSRVLGFHEQYF. CDR3 nucleotide sequence: TGTGCCAGCAGTCGGGTCCTAGGGTTTCACGAGCAGTACTTC.

This chain links TRBV19 with TRBJ2-7; no clear D. V gave up 3 bases and J gave up 0 bases, with 9 bases separating them. Germline-derived CDR1 and CDR2 are LNHDA and SQIVND (reference sequence). CDR3 length: 14 amino acids. CDR3 DNA: TGTGCCAGTAGTATCTCCGAAAGCTCCTACGAGCAGTACTTC. It yields the protein CASSISESSYEQYF.

The rearrangement uses TRBV29-1 and TRBJ2-7, with 13 nucleotides matching TRBD2. CDR3 size: 13 residues. The J segment lost 4 bases and the V segment lost 7 bases, leaving 4 bases of the junction unmatched. CDR1 and CDR2 from the germline V gene are SQVTM and ANQGSEA. CDR3 sequence reads: CSARTSGSYEQYF. The CDR3 DNA is TGCAGCGCTCGGACTAGCGGGAGTTACGAGCAGTACTTC.

The rearrangement uses TRBV19 and TRBJ1-1; no clear D gene. V was cut by 4 bases and J by 1 base, with 10 bases left in between. This CDR3 contains 14 residues. Germline loops: CDR1 LNHDA, CDR2 SQIVND (reference sequence). CDR3: CASSTDTSNTEAFF. CDR3 DNA: TGTGCCAGTAGTACTGACACCTCGAACACTGAAGCTTTCTTT.

The V and J genes are TRBV9 and TRBJ2-1, with D maybe TRBD2 (5 bases). Trimming removed 4 bases from V and 0 bases from J, with 14 bases in between. The CDR3 spans 16 residues. The V gene's germline CDR1 is SGDLS and CDR2 YYNGEE. The CDR3 region is CASSTPSGISYNEQFF. The CDR3 region has the DNA TGTGCCAGCAGCACCCCTTCCGGGATCTCCTACAATGAGCAGTTCTTC.

This chain uses TRBV7-9 with TRBJ1-1; D is unresolved. Trimming stripped 1 base from V and 0 bases from J, with 6 bases between. Germline V gives CDR1 SEHNR, CDR2 FQNEAQ (reference sequence). CDR3 length equals 14 residues. CDR3 DNA sequence: TGTGCCAGCAGCTTAGGGGAAATGAACACTGAAGCTTTCTTT. Encoded protein: CASSLGEMNTEAFF.

The chain uses TRBV20-1 and TRBJ2-3; no reliable D call. V gave up 4 bases and J gave up 3 bases, with 2 bases separating them. Germline V CDR1 and CDR2: DFQATT, SNEGSKA (reference sequence). The CDR3 loop spans 10 amino acids. Here the CDR3 reads CSAITDTQYF. CDR3 DNA sequence: TGCAGTGCTATTACAGATACGCAGTATTTT.

The chain carries TRBV6-5 and TRBJ2-7; D may be TRBD1 (5 bases). The germline V gene encodes CDR1 MNHEY and CDR2 SVGAGI. The V end was cut by 5 bases, the J end by 2 bases, with 13 bases between. The CDR3 runs 14 residues. The CDR3 sequence: CASSTADITYEQYF. CDR3 DNA sequence: TGTGCCAGCAGTACCGCGGACATTACCTACGAGCAGTACTTC.

The rearrangement links TRBV11-3 to TRBJ2-1; 14 bases fit TRBD2. The CDR3 runs 16 residues. V trimming: 5 bases; J trimming: 5 bases; junction bases outside the gene matches: 5. Germline V gives CDR1 SGHNT, CDR2 YENEEA. The CDR3 here is CASSPRLAGGNNEQFF. Written as DNA, the CDR3 is TGTGCCAGCAGCCCGCGACTAGCGGGAGGGAACAATGAGCAGTTCTTC.

V and J are TRBV4-3 and TRBJ2-6; D is possibly TRBD1 (7 bases). Trimming took 3 bases from V and 0 from J, leaving 12 bases between them. The CDR3 runs to 17 residues. Looked up from germline, CDR1 is LGHNA and CDR2 is YSLEER. The CDR3 nucleotides read TGCGCCAGCAGCCAGGGCGGGACAGCCTCTGGGGCCAACGTCCTGACTTTC. This sequence encodes CASSQGGTASGANVLTF.

Here the CDR3 DNA reads TGTGCCACCGCGGGGGCGGGAGGCTCCTACGAGCAGTACTTC. Encoded protein: CATAGAGGSYEQYF. V and J are TRBV6-5 and TRBJ2-7; 8 nucleotides line up with TRBD2. V lost 10 bases and J lost 0; bases outside the gene matches: 8. CDR1 is MNHEY, CDR2 SVGAGI, per germline. This CDR3 spans 14 amino acids.

The chain carries TRBV7-6 and TRBJ1-3; D uncertain. The germline gives CDR1 SGHVS, CDR2 FNYEAQ. V was trimmed by 1 base and J by 0 bases, leaving 7 bases between them. The CDR3 consists of 15 residues. The CDR3 spells CASSLEPSSGNTIYF. The CDR3 DNA follows: TGTGCCAGCAGCTTAGAACCGAGCTCTGGAAACACCATATATTTT.

The rearrangement uses TRBV28 and TRBJ2-7, with a possible D match to TRBD1 (5 bases). Per germline, CDR1 MDHEN and CDR2 SYDVKM. V was clipped by 5 bases and J by 6 bases, with 17 bases between them. There are 14 residues in the CDR3. The CDR3 region has the DNA TGTGCCAGCAGTGCACAGGTTTCGATGGGCGAGCAGTACTTC. Protein: CASSAQVSMGEQYF.

The chain couples TRBV9 to TRBJ2-2; perhaps D is TRBD1 or TRBD2 (5 bases each). The germline V gene encodes CDR1 SGDLS and CDR2 YYNGEE. The CDR3 is 17 amino acids. Trimming stripped 4 bases from V and 2 bases from J, with 18 bases between. This CDR3 is CASSKTGTDVNTGELFF. Here the CDR3 DNA reads TGTGCCAGCAGCAAAACCGGGACCGACGTCAACACCGGGGAGCTGTTTTTT.

The chain uses TRBV7-6 and TRBJ2-1; D unclear. The CDR3 has 14 residues. V lost 1 base, J lost 4 bases, and 8 bases lay in between. In germline, CDR1 is SGHVS, CDR2 FNYEAQ. The CDR3 DNA reads as TGTGCCAGCAGCTTAGGATTTGAATACAATGAGCAGTTCTTC. It is translated as CASSLGFEYNEQFF.

This chain joins TRBV6-5 and TRBJ1-3; possibly TRBD1 for D (6 bases). Trimming cost V 2 bases and J 4 bases, with 9 bases left between them. Germline V lookup: CDR1 MNHEY, CDR2 SVGAGI. This CDR3 is 14 amino acids long. The CDR3 here is CASSYAGQGNTIYF. The CDR3 DNA follows: TGTGCCAGCAGTTACGCCGGACAGGGAAACACCATATATTTT.

The chain recombines TRBV28 with TRBJ2-3; D uncertain. There are 14 residues in the CDR3. The V and J ends lost 5 bases and 4 bases respectively, with 13 bases between them. Germline-derived CDR1 and CDR2 are MDHEN and SYDVKM. CDR3 residues: CASSPASVADTQYF. CDR3 nucleotide sequence: TGTGCCAGCAGTCCTGCCTCCGTGGCAGATACGCAGTATTTT.